This note documents a single T cell receptor (beta chain) sequence. This clonotype has ten or more counts. It lacks a known antigen. No much larger clone exists at a distance of one base, and base qualities are not known. cDNA was synthesized by template-switch 5'RACE using a primer with a 10-nucleotide random unique molecular identifier that tagged each TCR transcript. Over 170 million TCR-beta sequences, covering 15-18 subjects, were produced in each sequencing run. The RNeasy kit was used to extract total RNA. TCR-beta VDJ regions were amplified with primers for the TCR constant region and the 5'RACE anchor, using the KAPA Real-time Library Amplification kit. Sample indexes and Illumina adaptors were added in a first PCR, and a second PCR then increased library yield. After purification with Ampure beads, the TCR product of roughly 650 bp was size-selected on a 2% E-gel SizeSelection system. Library quality was checked on a Bioanalyzer, concentration was measured with Qubit, and libraries were quantified with the Kapa Library Quantification kit before pooling. An Illumina HiSeq 2500 was used to sequence the libraries paired-end at 2 x 150 bp. To increase sequence diversity, roughly 24-30% phiX was spiked into each library pool. Per the source publication's procedure: The quality-filtered reads were processed with the UMI-based MiGEC pipeline, whose error correction step removed more than 75% of the raw TCR sequences. IMGT germline references were used for alignment of VDJ genes, and clonotypes were defined by a unique CDR3 amino acid sequence together with V-J genes. VDJtools evaluated clonal expansion, Shannon diversity and CDR3 relatedness (CalcPairwiseDistances, ClusterSamples); CLCbio workbench built phylogenetic trees. Clones with at least 8 unique UMIs were defined as expanded, with this threshold being based on coefficient-of-variation modelling across technical triplicates. TCRdb ran its own pipeline on the public reads, namely fastp trimming at Q25 and MiXCR clone calling, and kept in-frame beta chains. Each CDR3 protein appears once, grouped with its most common genes and DNA. The V and J calls and clone size are TCRdb's, not the authors'. Recorded for this sample are tens of thousands of distinct CDR3 sequences; about 10% of them occurred a single time. 5% to 8.5% of the sample comes from the top ten.

These data are taken from a study of neurological immune-mediated disorders (dated by TCRdb to between 2018 and 2021). Broadly, across the study: Peripheral blood TCR-beta repertoires from HTLV-I-associated myelopathy (HAM/TSP) patients, multiple sclerosis patients and healthy controls were compared by UMI-based sequencing. The approximately 99 TCR-beta libraries included longitudinal samples, technical triplicates and paired sorted CD4+ and CD8+ T-cell subsets alongside PBMC samples. Of the roughly 71 subjects in the cohort, roughly 14 were HAM/TSP patients, approximately 35 were multiple sclerosis patients, and around 20 were healthy controls. Longitudinal HAM/TSP donors and healthy donors each had 3 time-points at intervals of roughly 3-40 months. Overall study results and their limits: TCR clonal expansion was greatest in HAM/TSP patients and smallest in MS patients, who ranked below even healthy controls. Across subjects, expanded clones never shared an identical CDR3 amino acid sequence, which suggests that the TCR-beta repertoires in every group were private.

This specimen's time point label, per the study, means: longitudinal time-point 1 (baseline). Unsorted PBMC libraries were generated from 2 million PBMCs stored in RNAlater at -80 °C until RNA extraction. Peripheral blood was subjected to Ficoll-Hypaque density gradient centrifugation to isolate PBMCs, which were then cryopreserved in liquid nitrogen. V is pared back by 0 bases and J by 0 bases, with 8 bases lying between the germline termini. The CDR3 spans 15 residues, from the cysteine through the phenylalanine. Kept here is only the CDR3 DNA, which spans 45 bases and is read in frame from base 1. The germline V gene (reference sequence) sets CDR1 to SEHNR and CDR2 to FQNEAQ.

The chain couples TRBV7-9 to TRBJ1-1, with TRBD1 perhaps the D gene, on 5 matching bases. Source material: PBMCs. The clonotype was recovered from a male donor with HTLV-1-associated myelopathy (HAM/TSP). The CDR3 protein is CASSLARQLNTEAFF. In nucleotides, the sequence is TGTGCCAGCAGCTTAGCTAGACAGTTGAACACTGAAGCTTTCTTT. Reference TRBV7-9 and TRBJ1-1 proteins supply the regions before and after the CDR3; the full variable domain is: DTGVSQNPRHKITKRGQNVTFRCDPISEHNRLYWYRQTLGQGPEFLTYFQNEAQLEKSRLLSDRFSAERPKGSFSTLEIQRTEQGDSAMYLCASSLARQLNTEAFFGQGTRLTVV.